Listed below are T cell receptor beta chains from one sample, sequenced in a study of blood T cell repertoires in COVID-19. Profiling relied on immunoSEQ multiplex PCR, and the TCRdb table lists in-frame clones only, not all of them. Among roughly 150,000 clones listed, approximately 86% were seen once. The source material was peripheral blood. The receptors shown here come from a woman of 80 years or more with COVID-19, enrolled during active disease. The CDR3 runs from the conserved cysteine through the conserved F or W. Each record gives: D gene, J gene, V gene, clone size, CDR3 protein, CDR3 DNA. D genes are given only for firm matches. The size entry is marked missing in some rows and otherwise reads once, few, many or a size class.

d_call: -; j_call: TRBJ2-3; v_call: TRBV9; clone_size: -; cdr3_aa: CASSAPGFAISRPDTQYF; cdr3_nt: TGTGCCAGCAGCGCTCCGGGATTTGCCATTTCCCGCCCAGATACGCAGTATTTT
d_call: -; j_call: TRBJ2-3; v_call: TRBV9; clone_size: -; cdr3_aa: CASSGGTLDTQYF; cdr3_nt: TGTGCCAGCAGCGGTGGGACTTTAGATACGCAGTATTTT
d_call: -; j_call: TRBJ2-1; v_call: TRBV19; clone_size: -; cdr3_aa: CASSIWRSSYNEQFF; cdr3_nt: TGTGCCAGTAGTATCTGGCGGTCCTCCTACAATGAGCAGTTCTTC
d_call: TRBD1; j_call: TRBJ2-7; v_call: TRBV5-1; clone_size: once; cdr3_aa: CASSITGGYEQYF; cdr3_nt: TGCGCCAGCAGCATTACAGGGGGCTACGAGCAGTACTTC
d_call: -; j_call: TRBJ2-1; v_call: TRBV5-1; clone_size: -; cdr3_aa: CASSLAPSVRESDNEQFF; cdr3_nt: TGCGCCAGCAGCTTGGCCCCTAGTGTGCGGGAATCGGACAATGAGCAGTTCTTC
d_call: -; j_call: TRBJ2-1; v_call: TRBV18; clone_size: -; cdr3_aa: CASSLAGAKYEQFF; cdr3_nt: TGTGCCAGCTCCCTTGCGGGCGCTAAGTATGAGCAGTTCTTC
d_call: TRBD2; j_call: TRBJ2-1; v_call: TRBV7-2; clone_size: -; cdr3_aa: CASSLARGSSYNEQFF; cdr3_nt: TGTGCCAGCAGCTTAGCGCGGGGGAGCTCCTACAATGAGCAGTTCTTC
d_call: -; j_call: TRBJ2-2; v_call: TRBV6-1; clone_size: -; cdr3_aa: CASSELATPGELFF; cdr3_nt: TGTGCCAGCAGTGAACTAGCAACTCCCGGGGAGCTGTTTTTT
d_call: -; j_call: TRBJ2-3; v_call: TRBV9; clone_size: -; cdr3_aa: CASSATAGPDTQYF; cdr3_nt: TGTGCCAGCAGCGCTACAGCGGGCCCAGATACGCAGTATTTT
d_call: TRBD2; j_call: TRBJ2-3; v_call: TRBV9; clone_size: -; cdr3_aa: CASSGLADLTDTQYF; cdr3_nt: TGTGCCAGCAGCGGGCTAGCGGATCTCACAGATACGCAGTATTTT
d_call: -; j_call: TRBJ1-2; v_call: TRBV6-1; clone_size: once; cdr3_aa: CASSDPRQDSYGYTF; cdr3_nt: TGTGCCAGCAGTGACCCTAGGCAGGACTCCTATGGCTACACCTTC
d_call: TRBD1; j_call: TRBJ1-1; v_call: TRBV2; clone_size: -; cdr3_aa: CASSKPTGGLNTEAFF; cdr3_nt: TGTGCCAGCAGTAAACCGACAGGGGGCTTGAACACTGAAGCTTTCTTT
d_call: TRBD2; j_call: TRBJ2-2; v_call: TRBV11-2; clone_size: -; cdr3_aa: CASSSILAGTGELFF; cdr3_nt: TGTGCCAGCAGCTCCATCCTAGCGGGCACCGGGGAGCTGTTTTTT
d_call: TRBD1; j_call: TRBJ2-7; v_call: TRBV6-5; clone_size: -; cdr3_aa: CASSYDYRGNEQYF; cdr3_nt: TGTGCCAGCAGTTACGATTACAGGGGCAACGAGCAGTACTTC
d_call: TRBD1; j_call: TRBJ2-7; v_call: TRBV11-2; clone_size: -; cdr3_aa: CASSLRDRDYEQCF; cdr3_nt: TGTGCCAGCAGCTTACGGGACAGGGATTACGAGCAGTGCTTC
d_call: -; j_call: TRBJ2-1; v_call: TRBV12-3/TRBV12-4; clone_size: -; cdr3_aa: CASSLANGGEQFF; cdr3_nt: TGTGCCAGCAGTTTAGCAAACGGGGGAGAGCAGTTCTTC
d_call: -; j_call: TRBJ1-3; v_call: TRBV18; clone_size: -; cdr3_aa: CASSPRGFDGNTIYF; cdr3_nt: TGTGCCAGCTCACCCCGAGGCTTCGATGGAAACACCATATATTTT
d_call: -; j_call: TRBJ2-2; v_call: TRBV11-3; clone_size: -; cdr3_aa: CASSLVGGELFF; cdr3_nt: TGTGCCAGCAGCTTAGTCGGTGGGGAGCTGTTTTTT
d_call: -; j_call: TRBJ2-1; v_call: TRBV5-1; clone_size: -; cdr3_aa: CASSLAPPSYEQFF; cdr3_nt: TGCGCCAGCAGCCTCGCGCCTCCGTCGTATGAGCAGTTCTTC
d_call: -; j_call: TRBJ1-4; v_call: TRBV5-8; clone_size: few; cdr3_aa: CASSLGGLTNEKLFF; cdr3_nt: TGTGCCAGCAGCTTGGGAGGTTTGACTAATGAAAAACTGTTTTTT
d_call: TRBD2; j_call: TRBJ2-1; v_call: TRBV6-2/TRBV6-3; clone_size: -; cdr3_aa: CASSGAGGLSNEQFF; cdr3_nt: TGTGCCAGCAGTGGTGCGGGAGGGCTGAGCAATGAGCAGTTCTTC
d_call: -; j_call: TRBJ2-2; v_call: TRBV7-9; clone_size: -; cdr3_aa: CASSPTQITGELFF; cdr3_nt: TGTGCCAGCAGCCCTACACAGATCACCGGGGAGCTGTTTTTT
d_call: TRBD1; j_call: TRBJ1-2; v_call: TRBV2; clone_size: -; cdr3_aa: CASTPGQASGYTF; cdr3_nt: TGTGCCAGCACCCCTGGACAGGCGAGTGGCTACACCTTC
d_call: TRBD2; j_call: TRBJ2-3; v_call: TRBV12-5; clone_size: once; cdr3_aa: CASAILAGGFTDTQYF; cdr3_nt: TGTGCTAGTGCGATCCTAGCGGGAGGCTTCACAGATACGCAGTATTTT
d_call: TRBD2; j_call: TRBJ2-1; v_call: TRBV3-1/TRBV3-2; clone_size: -; cdr3_aa: CASSQDGTSYNEQFF; cdr3_nt: TGTGCCAGCAGCCAAGATGGGACTAGTTACAATGAGCAGTTCTTC
d_call: TRBD2; j_call: TRBJ2-1; v_call: TRBV5-1; clone_size: -; cdr3_aa: CASSLAGGGYNEQFF; cdr3_nt: TGCGCCAGCAGCTTGGCCGGGGGAGGGTACAATGAGCAGTTCTTC
d_call: TRBD2; j_call: TRBJ2-1; v_call: TRBV19; clone_size: few; cdr3_aa: CASSADLAGNNEQFF; cdr3_nt: TGTGCCAGTAGTGCGGATCTAGCGGGGAACAATGAGCAGTTCTTC
d_call: -; j_call: TRBJ2-1; v_call: TRBV19; clone_size: -; cdr3_aa: CASSIQRRQDNEQFF; cdr3_nt: TGTGCCAGTAGTATTCAGAGGAGACAGGACAATGAGCAGTTCTTC
d_call: TRBD1; j_call: TRBJ1-2; v_call: TRBV6-5; clone_size: -; cdr3_aa: CASRRQGGSGGYTF; cdr3_nt: TGTGCCAGCAGGCGACAGGGAGGCAGTGGCGGCTACACCTTC
d_call: TRBD2; j_call: TRBJ2-3; v_call: TRBV5-5; clone_size: -; cdr3_aa: CASSSGLALSTDTQYF; cdr3_nt: TGTGCCAGCAGCTCCGGACTAGCGTTAAGCACAGATACGCAGTATTTT
d_call: -; j_call: TRBJ2-2; v_call: TRBV11-1; clone_size: -; cdr3_aa: CASSFGGAGLGELFF; cdr3_nt: TGTGCCAGCAGCTTCGGGGGAGCGGGTCTCGGGGAGCTGTTTTTT
d_call: -; j_call: TRBJ2-3; v_call: TRBV12-3/TRBV12-4; clone_size: -; cdr3_aa: CASSRSSGTQYF; cdr3_nt: TGTGCCAGCAGTCGATCCAGCGGAACGCAGTATTTT
d_call: -; j_call: TRBJ1-2; v_call: TRBV14; clone_size: few; cdr3_aa: CASSQDSILYGYTF; cdr3_nt: TGTGCCAGCAGCCAAGATAGCATCCTCTATGGCTACACCTTC
d_call: -; j_call: TRBJ2-7; v_call: TRBV20-1; clone_size: -; cdr3_aa: CSASLTLTGEQYF; cdr3_nt: TGCAGTGCTAGTTTGACACTAACGGGGGAGCAGTACTTC
d_call: -; j_call: TRBJ2-2; v_call: TRBV28; clone_size: -; cdr3_aa: CASTPGELTNTGELFF; cdr3_nt: TGTGCCAGCACCCCGGGGGAGCTGACGAACACCGGGGAGCTGTTTTTT
d_call: -; j_call: TRBJ1-2; v_call: TRBV10-3; clone_size: -; cdr3_aa: CAIRAGQYGYTF; cdr3_nt: TGTGCCATCAGGGCGGGGCAATATGGCTACACCTTC
d_call: TRBD2; j_call: TRBJ2-7; v_call: TRBV7-9; clone_size: few; cdr3_aa: CASGRTGGSYEQYF; cdr3_nt: TGTGCCAGCGGCAGAACGGGGGGTTCCTACGAGCAGTACTTC
d_call: TRBD1; j_call: TRBJ2-5; v_call: TRBV5-1; clone_size: -; cdr3_aa: CASSNTGGETQYF; cdr3_nt: TGCGCCAGCAGCAATACAGGGGGTGAGACCCAGTACTTC
d_call: TRBD1; j_call: TRBJ1-5; v_call: TRBV18; clone_size: -; cdr3_aa: CASASGTGNQPQHF; cdr3_nt: TGTGCCAGCGCATCCGGGACAGGCAATCAGCCCCAGCATTTT
d_call: TRBD1; j_call: TRBJ1-6; v_call: TRBV15; clone_size: -; cdr3_aa: CATSRVDRGDSPLHF; cdr3_nt: TGTGCCACCAGCAGAGTAGACAGGGGGGATTCACCCCTCCACTTT